The rows below give T cell receptor beta chains drawn from one sample of a study of T-cell reconstitution after alpha-beta-depleted transplantation in children. Each CDR3 protein is one row after TCRdb ran MiXCR on the PCR reads. This sample has about 980,000 distinct CDR3 sequences; about 26% occur once, and the top ten carry roughly 28%. The sequences come from PBMCs, mostly from graft donor cells, collected 360 days after TCRalphabeta/CD19-depleted stem cell transplant. These TCRs come from a boy less than two years old who had a stem cell transplant for SCID, so the T cells may come from the graft donor. CDR3s include the opening cysteine and the closing phenylalanine or tryptophan. A D gene is named only where the DNA matches it firmly. A row's size may be missing; if present it is once, few, many or a size class.

DNA	CDR3	size	D	V	J
TGTGCCAGCAGCTTCGAACCAAACAGGGGGTCCTACGAGCAGTACTTC	CASSFEPNRGSYEQYF	NA	TRBD1	TRBV7-2	TRBJ2-7
TGTGCCAGCAGCTTAAGGTGGAAACTAGGAGATTACAATGAGCAGTTCTTC	CASSLRWKLGDYNEQFF	NA	NA	TRBV7-2	TRBJ2-1
TGCGCCAGCAGCCTGGACCGTGGGAGTGAAGCTTTCTTT	CASSLDRGSEAFF	NA	NA	TRBV5-1	TRBJ1-1
TGTGCCATCAGTGATTTGAGCAATGAGCAGTTCTTC	CAISDLSNEQFF	once	NA	TRBV10-3	TRBJ2-1
TGTGCCAGCAGCTTGGGGCGTAGGACACAAGAGACCCAGTACTTC	CASSLGRRTQETQYF	few	NA	TRBV7-9	TRBJ2-5
TGTGCCAGCCGGCGACTCCGGGAGACCCAGTACTTC	CASRRLRETQYF	few	NA	TRBV6-2/TRBV6-3	TRBJ2-5
TGTGCCAGCAGACTGGTCGGACTAGGCTCGAACACCGGGGAGCTGTTTTTT	CASRLVGLGSNTGELFF	few	TRBD2	TRBV6-1	TRBJ2-2
TGTGCCAGTAGAAGGGGACAGGGAGATCCAGGGGCTTTCTTT	CASRRGQGDPGAFF	NA	TRBD1	TRBV19	TRBJ1-1
TGTGCCAGCAGCGTAGTCGGTAGCGGGGGCGCTCGGCAGTTCTTC	CASSVVGSGGARQFF	few	TRBD2	TRBV9	TRBJ2-1
TGTGCCAGCAGCTTACCTAATGGGGGGGCTAAATTGGAGCAGTACTTC	CASSLPNGGAKLEQYF	NA	NA	TRBV7-8	TRBJ2-7
TGTGCCAGCAGTTTAGGGTTTTTTGGGAATTTT	CASSLGFFGNF	few	NA	TRBV12-3/TRBV12-4	TRBJ2-3
TGTGCCAGCAGCCCCTCCGGGCCTCGGGACGAGCAGTACTTC	CASSPSGPRDEQYF	NA	NA	TRBV7-8	TRBJ2-7
TGCAGCGTTGACAGAACAGGGGGGCGGGAGACCCAGTACTTC	CSVDRTGGRETQYF	few	TRBD1	TRBV29-1	TRBJ2-5
TGTGCCAGCAGCCCAAACCGGGGGACCTACGAGCAGTACTTC	CASSPNRGTYEQYF	few	NA	TRBV7-9	TRBJ2-7
TGTGCCAGCAGCTTCGGCGGGGGGAGCACAGATACGCAGTATTTT	CASSFGGGSTDTQYF	many	TRBD2	TRBV5-1	TRBJ2-3
TGCAGCGTTGGAGGGCCGGGACTAGGACAGTACGAGCAGTACTTC	CSVGGPGLGQYEQYF	NA	TRBD2	TRBV29-1	TRBJ2-7
TGCGCCAGCAGCTTGGCCGCTAGGGATGGGGAGCAGTACTTC	CASSLAARDGEQYF	NA	NA	TRBV5-1	TRBJ2-7
TGCGCCAGCAGCTTGGGACTTCTAAGCACAGATACGCAGTATTTT	CASSLGLLSTDTQYF	NA	NA	TRBV5-1	TRBJ2-3
TGTGCCAGCAGGAGGGCGGTCGTGGAGACCCAGTACTTC	CASRRAVVETQYF	NA	NA	TRBV2	TRBJ2-5
TGCGCCAGCAGGGGGACAGGGGGTTTATCTGGGGCCAACGTCCTGACTTTC	CASRGTGGLSGANVLTF	NA	TRBD1	TRBV5-1	TRBJ2-6
TGCGCCAGCAGCTTCCGGGACAGGGGGAGCACTGGAAACACCATATATTTT	CASSFRDRGSTGNTIYF	few	TRBD1	TRBV5-1	TRBJ1-3
TGTGCCAGCAGTGAGCCAGGGACCTATGGCTACACCTTC	CASSEPGTYGYTF	few	NA	TRBV25-1	TRBJ1-2
TGTGCCAGCAGCCTACGGGACGGACGGTCCGGGGCGCAGTATTTT	CASSLRDGRSGAQYF	NA	NA	TRBV12-3/TRBV12-4	TRBJ2-3
TGTGCCAGCAGTTCGGCCCTGCGGGTGGGTGAAAAACTGTTTTTT	CASSSALRVGEKLFF	NA	NA	TRBV28	TRBJ1-4
TGTGCCAGCAGTCGACCCTGGCAACACTGGAAGCTGTTTTTT	CASSRPWQHWKLFF	NA	NA	TRBV12-3/TRBV12-4	TRBJ2-2
TGTGCCAGCAGTTACTCGATCGACAGGGTAGTAAATTTCTTC	CASSYSIDRVVNFF	NA	TRBD1	TRBV6-5	TRBJ2-1
TGTGCCAGCAGCTTTCGGACAGTTCGGGAGGCCAAAAACATTCAGTACTTC	CASSFRTVREAKNIQYF	NA	NA	TRBV7-9	TRBJ2-4